The text below deals with one T cell receptor beta chain. This clonotype was detected ten times or more. This clone's antigen is unknown. The sample holds no much larger clone one base away, and base qualities are not on file. Sequenced using an Illumina HiSeq 2500. Quantitative 5'-RACE with molecular barcodes was used to prepare TCR beta libraries. The paper's data handling went like this. A new computational method based on a probabilistic model of VDJ rearrangement was used to identify disease-linked TCR variants. Clones were called with MiXCR by TCRdb after fastp trimmed the public reads at Q25, and only in-frame beta chains were retained. Records with the same CDR3 protein are collapsed into one entry carrying the most frequent genes and DNA. These V and J calls originate from TCRdb's pipeline instead of the authors' own analysis. In all, the sample holds tens of thousands of distinct CDR3 sequences, and 2.5% to 3.5% of those were seen once. The ten largest make up 2.5% to 3% of the sample.

The sample is drawn from a study of CD8 T cells in ankylosing spondylitis (dated by TCRdb to about 2017). In the study overall: To find TCR variants linked to disease, the study profiled T cell receptor beta repertoires in ankylosing spondylitis patients and healthy donors. Peripheral blood was sampled, and synovial fluid was additionally collected from ankylosing spondylitis patients. The full study cohort was made up of about 24 ankylosing spondylitis patients and about a hundred healthy donors.

Trimming takes 0 bases off V and 6 bases off J; junction bases not matched to a gene: 4. Reading the germline V gene gives CDR1 SGDLS and CDR2 YYNGEE. CDR3 length: 15 amino acids, cysteine to phenylalanine. The retained sequence is limited to the CDR3, 45 bases, with the frame set at the first base. Results and caveats for the whole study, not just this receptor: The disease-linked clones had a CD8+ phenotype and were found at relatively low frequencies in peripheral blood. Significant enrichment of the disease-linked clones was reported in matched synovial fluid samples from ankylosing spondylitis patients. Some of the motif variants had been reported before in the synovial fluid and blood of reactive arthritis patients, a finding that suggests common disease-initiation mechanisms. A TCR beta motif made up of several highly homologous amino acid variants appeared to be characteristic of blood from ankylosing spondylitis patients.

The sequencing input was blood, either unsorted or a sorted T cell fraction (not recorded which). The source of this sequence is a male donor with ankylosing spondylitis or in good health (not recorded which). The V gene is TRBV9 and the J gene is TRBJ2-3; a stretch of 10 junction bases matches TRBD2. The CDR3 reads as follows: CASSVETSGTDTQYF. The DNA sequence reads TGTGCCAGCAGCGTAGAAACTAGCGGGACCGATACGCAGTATTTT.